This is a list of T cell receptor beta chains from one sample in a study of blood T cell repertoires in COVID-19. Profiled with immunoSEQ multiplex PCR; TCRdb holds only in-frame clones, not every one. Here the sample spans more than 150,000 clones, more than 85% being singletons. The sample was peripheral blood. The receptors shown here come from a man aged 60-69 years with COVID-19, enrolled during active disease. Both conserved end residues are part of each CDR3. Each record gives: V gene, D gene, J gene, clone size, CDR3 DNA, CDR3 protein. D genes are given only for firm matches. Only part of the rows carry a size: once, few, many, or a class if the clone is expanded.

>TRBV4-2|TRBD1|TRBJ2-1|once
TGTGCCAGCAGCCAAGCTGGGACAGGGGGGAATGAGCAGTTCTTC
CASSQAGTGGNEQFF
>TRBV5-6|NA|TRBJ2-1|NA
TGTGCCAGCAGCAACGACAGGTGGGGGATTTACAATGAGCAGTTCTTC
CASSNDRWGIYNEQFF
>TRBV4-1|TRBD1|TRBJ1-2|NA
TGCGCCAGCAGCCCCGGGACAGACTTTAACTATGGCTACACCTTC
CASSPGTDFNYGYTF
>TRBV6-1|TRBD1|TRBJ1-1|NA
TGTGCCAGCAGTGACCGACAGGGGACTGAAGCTTTCTTT
CASSDRQGTEAFF
>TRBV3-1/TRBV3-2|NA|TRBJ1-2|NA
TGTGCCAGCAGCCAGTCGGGTTCAATCTCTTACTATGGCTACACCTTC
CASSQSGSISYYGYTF
>TRBV7-2|TRBD1|TRBJ2-2|NA
TGTGCCAGCAGGGGGACAGGGGAGATCGCCGGGGAGCTGTTTTTT
CASRGTGEIAGELFF
>TRBV6-1|TRBD1|TRBJ2-7|NA
TGTGCCAGCAGTGAAGTCTACAGGGGGGCCGAGCAGTACTTC
CASSEVYRGAEQYF
>TRBV3-1/TRBV3-2|NA|TRBJ2-1|NA
TGTGCCAGCAGCCAAGATACTAGGGGGATCGCTGAGCAGTTCTTC
CASSQDTRGIAEQFF
>TRBV24-1|NA|TRBJ1-2|NA
TGTGCCATCCGGGCGGGGGGCAATAACTATGGCTACACCTTC
CAIRAGGNNYGYTF
>TRBV25-1|NA|TRBJ1-2|NA
TGTGCCAGCAGTGACCCCGCGGCCCCCCGGGGCTACACCTTC
CASSDPAAPRGYTF
>TRBV12-3/TRBV12-4|NA|TRBJ2-7|NA
TGTGCCAGCAGCGGTCCCGGGGTCGAGCAGTACTTC
CASSGPGVEQYF
>TRBV28|NA|TRBJ1-5|NA
TGTGCCAGCAGTTTACCAAATCAGCCCCAGCATTTT
CASSLPNQPQHF
>TRBV3-1/TRBV3-2|NA|TRBJ2-1|NA
TGTGCCAGCAGCCCTGCCCGGGGCGGGGCGACTAATGAGCAGTTCTTC
CASSPARGGATNEQFF
>TRBV19|NA|TRBJ1-2|NA
TGTGCCAGTAGTACCACAGGAGTAGGGGGCTACACCTTC
CASSTTGVGGYTF
>TRBV5-1|TRBD2|TRBJ2-2|NA
TGCGCCAGCAGCGCAGGACTAGCGGTTAACACCGGGGAGCTGTTTTTT
CASSAGLAVNTGELFF
>TRBV11-3|NA|TRBJ1-6|NA
TGTGCCAGCAGCTTAGACCCCTTTTCACCCCTCCACTTT
CASSLDPFSPLHF
>TRBV7-2|TRBD1|TRBJ2-7|once
TGTGCCAGCAGTCCCGGGACAGCTACCTACGAGCAGTACTTC
CASSPGTATYEQYF
>TRBV30|NA|TRBJ1-1|once
TGTGCCTGGAGTGAGGAGTGGTCGACCACTGAAGCTTTCTTT
CAWSEEWSTTEAFF
>TRBV30|NA|TRBJ2-7|NA
TGTGCCTGGAGTCGAGACATTAAGCCCTACGAGCAGTACTTC
CAWSRDIKPYEQYF
>TRBV7-2|NA|TRBJ2-1|NA
TGTGCCAGCAGCTTAGTGCAGCTCCCACAGGATGAGCAGTTCTTC
CASSLVQLPQDEQFF
>TRBV11-1|NA|TRBJ2-3|few
TGTGCCAGCAGCCGAACCCACGGGGTGGCAGATACGCAGTATTTT
CASSRTHGVADTQYF
>TRBV7-9|NA|TRBJ1-5|NA
TGTGCCAGCAGCTCTGGGGGAGGGCATCAGCCCCAGCATTTT
CASSSGGGHQPQHF
>TRBV7-2|TRBD2|TRBJ2-1|NA
TGTGCCAGCAGCTTAGTAAGTTCGAGCGGGAGGGCGGGTGAGCAGTTCTTC
CASSLVSSSGRAGEQFF
>TRBV9|NA|TRBJ2-7|NA
TGTGCCAGCAGCGTAGTAGGTGGGGGCCCATTAGACGAGCAGTACTTC
CASSVVGGGPLDEQYF
>TRBV4-3|NA|TRBJ2-2|NA
TGCGCCAGCAGCCATCCCCGTTCCGGGGAGCTGTTTTTT
CASSHPRSGELFF
>TRBV18|TRBD1|TRBJ2-2|NA
TGTGCCAGCTCACGAAGGACAGGGGGGCACACCGGGGAGCTGTTTTTT
CASSRRTGGHTGELFF
>TRBV19|NA|TRBJ1-4|NA
TGTGCCAGTAGACGGGGGTCGGGCGAAAAACTGTTTTTT
CASRRGSGEKLFF
>TRBV15|TRBD1|TRBJ1-2|once
TGTGCCACTTCCGGGACAGGAGAATATAACTATGGCTACACCTTC
CATSGTGEYNYGYTF
>TRBV15|NA|TRBJ1-1|NA
TGTGCCACCAGCCGGGGGGCAGACACTGAAGCTTTCTTT
CATSRGADTEAFF
>TRBV30|TRBD2|TRBJ2-1|once
TGTGCCTGGGGGCGGGCGGGAGTCTCAAGGAATGAGCAGTTCTTC
CAWGRAGVSRNEQFF
>TRBV7-2|NA|TRBJ1-3|NA
TGTGCCAGCAGCTTAGCGTTGACGACTCCGGGAAACACCATATATTTT
CASSLALTTPGNTIYF
>TRBV25-1|NA|TRBJ1-1|NA
TGTGCCAGCAGCGAAGGGCTCGGAGGGCGGGTTGAAGCTTTCTTT
CASSEGLGGRVEAFF
>TRBV5-1|TRBD1|TRBJ2-7|NA
TGCGCCAGCAGCTTGGGTCTTTGGGGACAGGTGATCTACGAGCAGTACTTC
CASSLGLWGQVIYEQYF
>TRBV3-1/TRBV3-2|NA|TRBJ2-7|once
TGTGCCAGCAGCCGTCGGGACAACTACGAGCAGTACTTC
CASSRRDNYEQYF
>TRBV5-6|NA|TRBJ2-7|few
TGTGCCAGCAGCCGCGGATTGGGAGCCTACGAGCAGTACTTC
CASSRGLGAYEQYF
>TRBV28|TRBD1|TRBJ1-5|NA
TGTGCCAGCAGTTTAACAGGGGGATATCAGCCCCAGCATTTT
CASSLTGGYQPQHF
>TRBV28|NA|TRBJ1-4|NA
TGTGCCAGCAATATCCCGGGGGGTGCTAATGAAAAACTGTTTTTT
CASNIPGGANEKLFF
>TRBV11-1|TRBD1|TRBJ2-3|NA
TGTGCCAGCAGCCAACAGGGGTTACCAGATACGCAGTATTTT
CASSQQGLPDTQYF
>TRBV27|NA|TRBJ2-7|NA
TGTGCCAGCAGCTCGGACTCAGGAGTCTACGAGCAGTACTTC
CASSSDSGVYEQYF
>TRBV28|NA|TRBJ1-1|NA
TGTGCCAGCAGTTTTAGTAGCCGCCCCACTGAAGCTTTCTTT
CASSFSSRPTEAFF
>TRBV19|NA|TRBJ2-7|NA
TGTGCCAGTAGTAACCCCGGGACACCCACCTACGAGCAGTACTTC
CASSNPGTPTYEQYF
>TRBV6-5|NA|TRBJ1-2|once
TGTGCCAGCAGTTACGGGGGGGCCGACCGGGGCTACACCTTC
CASSYGGADRGYTF